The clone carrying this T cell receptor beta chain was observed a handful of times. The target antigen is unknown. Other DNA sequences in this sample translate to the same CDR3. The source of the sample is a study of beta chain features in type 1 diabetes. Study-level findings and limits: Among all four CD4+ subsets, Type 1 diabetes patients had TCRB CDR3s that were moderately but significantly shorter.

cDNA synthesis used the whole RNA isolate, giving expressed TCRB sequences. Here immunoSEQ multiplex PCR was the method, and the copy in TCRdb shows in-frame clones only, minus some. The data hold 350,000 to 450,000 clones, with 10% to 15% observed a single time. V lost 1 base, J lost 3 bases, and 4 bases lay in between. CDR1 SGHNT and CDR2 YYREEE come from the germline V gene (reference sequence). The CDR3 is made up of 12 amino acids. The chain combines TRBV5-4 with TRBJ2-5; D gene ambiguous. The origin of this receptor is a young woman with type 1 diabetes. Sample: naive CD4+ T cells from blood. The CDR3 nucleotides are TGTGCCAGCAGCTTGTCTGAAGAGACCCAGTACTTC. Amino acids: CASSLSEETQYF.